This T cell receptor beta chain is from a study of cytomegalovirus exposure and HLA in healthy donors. Study summary: The 120 validation repertoires, a later analysis reported, used the same platform as the 550 to 700 repertoires from the first cohort.

Study findings and constraints: The study flagged approximately 180 TCR beta chains as cytomegalovirus-associated.

Measured with immunoSEQ multiplex PCR; TCRdb has only the in-frame clones, and not every one. Of 130,000 or so clones in the sample, roughly nine tenths are singletons; the top ten hold over 3%. The table lists this clone with a count of one. The antigen is not known. Other nucleotide sequences from this sample produce the same CDR3. There are 15 residues in the CDR3. CDR1 is SGHRS, CDR2 YFSETQ, per germline. Trimming took 4 bases from V and 0 from J; bases not matched to a gene: 4. The chain has TRBV5-1 and TRBJ2-1, with TRBD1 matching 7 bases. The sequence was obtained from a man under 40 in good health and CMV-seronegative. What was sequenced was PBMCs. CDR3 DNA sequence: TGCGCCAGCAGCCTGACAGGGAGCTCCTACAATGAGCAGTTCTTC. Residues: CASSLTGSSYNEQFF.